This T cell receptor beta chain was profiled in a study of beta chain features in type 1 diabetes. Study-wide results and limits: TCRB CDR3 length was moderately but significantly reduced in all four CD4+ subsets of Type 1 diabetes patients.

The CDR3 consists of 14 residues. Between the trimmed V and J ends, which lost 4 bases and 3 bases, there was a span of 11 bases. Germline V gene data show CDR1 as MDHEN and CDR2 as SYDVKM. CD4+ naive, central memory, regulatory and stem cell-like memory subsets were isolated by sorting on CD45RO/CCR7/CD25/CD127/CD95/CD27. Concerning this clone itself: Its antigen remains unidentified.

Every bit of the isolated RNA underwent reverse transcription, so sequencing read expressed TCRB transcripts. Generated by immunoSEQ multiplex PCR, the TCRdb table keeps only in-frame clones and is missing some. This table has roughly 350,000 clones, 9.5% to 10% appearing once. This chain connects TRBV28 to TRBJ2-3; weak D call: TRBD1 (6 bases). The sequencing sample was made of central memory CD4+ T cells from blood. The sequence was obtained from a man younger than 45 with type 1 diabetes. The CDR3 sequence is CASSYAGATDTQYF. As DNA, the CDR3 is TGTGCCAGCAGTTATGCAGGGGCGACAGATACGCAGTATTTT.